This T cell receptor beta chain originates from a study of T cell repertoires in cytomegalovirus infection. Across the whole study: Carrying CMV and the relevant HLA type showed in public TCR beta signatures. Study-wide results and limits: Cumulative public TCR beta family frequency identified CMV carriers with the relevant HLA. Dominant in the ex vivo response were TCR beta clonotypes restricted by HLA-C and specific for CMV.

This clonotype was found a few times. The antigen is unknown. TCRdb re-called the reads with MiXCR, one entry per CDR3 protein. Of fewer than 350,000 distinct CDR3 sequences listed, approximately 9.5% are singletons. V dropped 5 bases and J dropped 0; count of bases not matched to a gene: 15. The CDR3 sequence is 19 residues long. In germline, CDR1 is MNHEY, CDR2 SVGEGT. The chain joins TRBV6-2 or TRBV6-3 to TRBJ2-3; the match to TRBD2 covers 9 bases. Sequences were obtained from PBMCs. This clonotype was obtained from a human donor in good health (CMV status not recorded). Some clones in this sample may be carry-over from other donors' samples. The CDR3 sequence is CASSPLRGGQRYSTDTQYF. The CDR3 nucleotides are TGTGCCAGCAGTCCTTTGCGGGGGGGCCAGCGGTACAGCACAGATACGCAGTATTTT.